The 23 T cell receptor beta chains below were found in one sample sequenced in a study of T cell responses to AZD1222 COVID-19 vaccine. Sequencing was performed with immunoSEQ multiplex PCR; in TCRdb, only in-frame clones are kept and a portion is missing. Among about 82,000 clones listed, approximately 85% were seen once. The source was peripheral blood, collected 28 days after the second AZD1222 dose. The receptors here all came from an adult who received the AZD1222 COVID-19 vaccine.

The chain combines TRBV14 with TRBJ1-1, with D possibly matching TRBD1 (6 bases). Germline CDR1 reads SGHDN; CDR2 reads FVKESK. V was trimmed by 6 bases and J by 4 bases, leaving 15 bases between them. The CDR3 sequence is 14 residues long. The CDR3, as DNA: TGTGCCAGCAGTTACCGGGGAGGGGGCACTGAAGCTTTCTTT. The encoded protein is CASSYRGGGTEAFF.

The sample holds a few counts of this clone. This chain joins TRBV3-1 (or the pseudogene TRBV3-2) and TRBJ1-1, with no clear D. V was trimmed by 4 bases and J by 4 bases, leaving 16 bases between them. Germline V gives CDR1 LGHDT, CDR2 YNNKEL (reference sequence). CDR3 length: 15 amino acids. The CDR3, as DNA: TGTGCCAGCAGCCCCCCCTCCATCGCGGGCACTGAAGCTTTCTTT. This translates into CASSPPSIAGTEAFF.

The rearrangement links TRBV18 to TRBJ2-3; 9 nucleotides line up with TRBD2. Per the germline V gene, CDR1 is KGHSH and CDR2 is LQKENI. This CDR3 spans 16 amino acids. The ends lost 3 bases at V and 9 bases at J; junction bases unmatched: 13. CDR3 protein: CASSPKGSGGQGTQYF. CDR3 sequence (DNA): TGTGCCAGCTCACCCAAGGGTAGCGGGGGCCAGGGGACGCAGTATTTT.

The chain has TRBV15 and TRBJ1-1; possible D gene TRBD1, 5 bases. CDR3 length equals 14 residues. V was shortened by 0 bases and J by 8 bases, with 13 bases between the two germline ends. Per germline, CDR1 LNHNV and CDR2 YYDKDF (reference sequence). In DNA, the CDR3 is TGTGCCACCAGCAGAGAGGGGACTCCCCGGGAAGCTTTCTTT. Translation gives CATSREGTPREAFF.

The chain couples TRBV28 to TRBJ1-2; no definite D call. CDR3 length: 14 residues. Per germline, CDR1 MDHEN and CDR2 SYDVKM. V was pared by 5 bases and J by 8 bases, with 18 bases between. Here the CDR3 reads CASSPPNIPGGYTF. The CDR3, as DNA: TGTGCCAGCAGTCCCCCGAACATCCCCGGGGGCTACACCTTC.

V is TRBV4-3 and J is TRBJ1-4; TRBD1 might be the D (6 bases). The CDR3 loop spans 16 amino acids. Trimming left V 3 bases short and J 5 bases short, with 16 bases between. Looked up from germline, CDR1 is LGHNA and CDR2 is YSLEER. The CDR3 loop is CASSQGADSQNEKLFF. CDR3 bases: TGCGCCAGCAGCCAGGGGGCGGATTCCCAGAATGAAAAACTGTTTTTT.

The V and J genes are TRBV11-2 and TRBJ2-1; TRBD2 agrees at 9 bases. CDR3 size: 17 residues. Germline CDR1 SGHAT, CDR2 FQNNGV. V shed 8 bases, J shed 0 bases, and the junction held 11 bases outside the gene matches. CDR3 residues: CASSSGGTQGSYNEQFF. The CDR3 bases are TGTGCCAGCTCCAGCGGGGGGACCCAGGGCTCCTACAATGAGCAGTTCTTC.

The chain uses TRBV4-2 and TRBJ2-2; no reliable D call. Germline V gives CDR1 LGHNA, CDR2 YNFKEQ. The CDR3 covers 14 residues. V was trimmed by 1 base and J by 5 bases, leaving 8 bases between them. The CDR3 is CASSQALETGELFF. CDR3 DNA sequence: TGTGCCAGCAGCCAAGCCCTCGAGACCGGGGAGCTGTTTTTT.

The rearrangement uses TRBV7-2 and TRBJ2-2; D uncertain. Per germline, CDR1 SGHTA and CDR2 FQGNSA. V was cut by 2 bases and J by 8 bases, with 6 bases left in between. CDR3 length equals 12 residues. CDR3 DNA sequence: TGTGCCAGCAGCTTAAACTCGGGGGAGCTGTTTTTT. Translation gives CASSLNSGELFF.

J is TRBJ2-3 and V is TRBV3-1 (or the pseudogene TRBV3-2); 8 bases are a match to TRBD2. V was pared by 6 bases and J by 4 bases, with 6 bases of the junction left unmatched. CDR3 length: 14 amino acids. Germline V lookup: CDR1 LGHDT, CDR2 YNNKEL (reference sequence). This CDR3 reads CASRSSGSADTQYF. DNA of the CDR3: TGTGCCAGCAGGTCTAGCGGGTCAGCAGATACGCAGTATTTT.

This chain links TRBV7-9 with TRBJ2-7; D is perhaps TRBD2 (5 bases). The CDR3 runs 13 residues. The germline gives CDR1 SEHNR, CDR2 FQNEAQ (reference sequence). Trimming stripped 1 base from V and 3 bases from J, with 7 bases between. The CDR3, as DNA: TGTGCCAGCAGCTTAGGGACTGGCTACGAGCAGTACTTC. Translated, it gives CASSLGTGYEQYF.

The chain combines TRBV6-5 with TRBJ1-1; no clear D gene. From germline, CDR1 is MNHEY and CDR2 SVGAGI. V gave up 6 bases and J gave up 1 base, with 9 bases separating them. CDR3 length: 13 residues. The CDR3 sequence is CASRLNRNTEAFF. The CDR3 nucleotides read TGTGCCAGCAGATTAAACAGGAACACTGAAGCTTTCTTT.

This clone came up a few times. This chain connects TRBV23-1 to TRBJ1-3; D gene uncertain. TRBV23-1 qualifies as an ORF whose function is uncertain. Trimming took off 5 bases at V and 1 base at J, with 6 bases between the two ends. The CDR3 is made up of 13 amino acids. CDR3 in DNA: TGCGCCAGCAGTTTGAGGTCTGGAAACACCATATATTTT. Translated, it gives CASSLRSGNTIYF.

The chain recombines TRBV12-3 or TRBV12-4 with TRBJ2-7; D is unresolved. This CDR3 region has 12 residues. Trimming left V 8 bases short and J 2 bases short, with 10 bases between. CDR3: CASSAYTYEQYF. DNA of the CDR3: TGTGCCAGCTCAGCCTACACCTACGAGCAGTACTTC.

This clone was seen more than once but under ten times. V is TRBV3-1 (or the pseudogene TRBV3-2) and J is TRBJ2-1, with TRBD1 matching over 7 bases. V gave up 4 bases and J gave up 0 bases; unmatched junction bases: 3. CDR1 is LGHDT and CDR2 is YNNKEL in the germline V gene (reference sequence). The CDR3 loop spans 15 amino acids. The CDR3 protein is CASSRGDSSYNEQFF. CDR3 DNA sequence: TGTGCCAGCAGCCGTGGGGACAGCTCCTACAATGAGCAGTTCTTC.

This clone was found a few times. The CDR3 nucleotides read TGCGCCAGCAGTTCCCCGGGACAGGGGAAATACACAGATACGCAGTATTTT. Protein: CASSSPGQGKYTDTQYF. The J gene is TRBJ2-3, the V gene TRBV23-1; 10 positions agree with TRBD1. TRBV23-1 is an ORF for which the function is uncertain. This CDR3 spans 17 amino acids. V gave up 5 bases and J gave up 2 bases; unmatched junction bases: 10.

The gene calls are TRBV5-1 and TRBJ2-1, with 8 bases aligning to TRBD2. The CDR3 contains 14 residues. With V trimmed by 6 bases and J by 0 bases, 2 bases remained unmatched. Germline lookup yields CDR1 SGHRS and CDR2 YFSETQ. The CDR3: CASTGGVSYNEQFF. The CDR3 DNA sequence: TGCGCCAGCACGGGAGGGGTCTCCTACAATGAGCAGTTCTTC.

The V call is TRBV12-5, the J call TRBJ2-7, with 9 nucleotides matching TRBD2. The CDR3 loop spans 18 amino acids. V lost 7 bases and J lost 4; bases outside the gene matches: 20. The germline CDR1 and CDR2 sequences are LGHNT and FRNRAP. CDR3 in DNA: TGTGCTAGTGCCGTCACTTTTAGCGGGAGTGCCCATTTTTACGAGCAGTACTTC. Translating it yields CASAVTFSGSAHFYEQYF. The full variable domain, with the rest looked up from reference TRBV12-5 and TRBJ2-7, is DARVTQTPRHKVTEMGQEVTMRCQPILGHNTVFWYRQTMMQGLELLAYFRNRAPLDDSGMPKDRFSAEMPDATLATLKIQPSEPRDSAVYFCASAVTFSGSAHFYEQYFGPGTRLTVT.

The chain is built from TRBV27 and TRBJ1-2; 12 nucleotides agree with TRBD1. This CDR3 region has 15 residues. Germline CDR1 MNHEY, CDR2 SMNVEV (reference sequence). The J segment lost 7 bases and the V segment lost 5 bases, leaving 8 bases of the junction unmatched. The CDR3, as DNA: TGTGCCAGCAGTCCACTGGGACAGGGGGCGTCTGGCTACACCTTC. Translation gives CASSPLGQGASGYTF.

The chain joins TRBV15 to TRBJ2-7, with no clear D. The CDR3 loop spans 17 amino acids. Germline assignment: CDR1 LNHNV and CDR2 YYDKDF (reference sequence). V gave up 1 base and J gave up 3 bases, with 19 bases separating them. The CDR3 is CATSRGLYTSGVYEQYF. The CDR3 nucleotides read TGTGCCACCAGCAGAGGATTATACACATCTGGGGTCTACGAGCAGTACTTC.

The CDR3 DNA follows: TGTGCCAGCAGTGAGGGCTGGAGGGGGAATAGCAATCAGCCCCAGCATTTT. Translated: CASSEGWRGNSNQPQHF. The gene calls are TRBV6-1 and TRBJ1-5; tentatively, D is TRBD1 (6 bases). The ends were cut back, 3 bases at V and 0 bases at J, with 15 bases in the middle. This CDR3 has 17 amino acids. Germline V gives CDR1 MNHNS, CDR2 SASEGT.

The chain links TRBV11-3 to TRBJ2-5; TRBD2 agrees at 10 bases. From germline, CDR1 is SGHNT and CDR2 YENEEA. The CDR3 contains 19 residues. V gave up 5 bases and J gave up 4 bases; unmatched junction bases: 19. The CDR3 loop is CASSPRGLAGAKRGETQYF. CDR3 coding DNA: TGTGCCAGCAGCCCTAGAGGGCTAGCGGGAGCAAAGAGAGGAGAGACCCAGTACTTC. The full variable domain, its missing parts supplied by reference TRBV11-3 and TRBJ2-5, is EAGVVQSPRYKIIEKKQPVAFWCNPISGHNTLYWYLQNLGQGPELLIRYENEEAVDDSQLPKDRFSAERLKGVDSTLKIQPAELGDSAVYLCASSPRGLAGAKRGETQYFGPGTRLLVL.

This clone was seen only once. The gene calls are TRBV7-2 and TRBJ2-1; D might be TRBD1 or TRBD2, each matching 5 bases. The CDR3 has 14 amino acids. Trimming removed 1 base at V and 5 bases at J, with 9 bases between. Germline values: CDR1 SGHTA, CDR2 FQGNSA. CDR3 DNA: TGTGCCAGCAGCTTAGGACGGGGCCACAATGAGCAGTTCTTC. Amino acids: CASSLGRGHNEQFF. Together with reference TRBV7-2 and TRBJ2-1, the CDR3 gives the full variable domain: GAGVSQSPSNKVTEKGKDVELRCDPISGHTALYWYRQSLGQGLEFLIYFQGNSAPDKSGLPSDRFSAERTGGSVSTLTIQRTQQEDSAVYLCASSLGRGHNEQFFGPGTRLTVL.